The 20 T cell receptor beta chains below come from one sample, sequenced in a study of Graves' ophthalmopathy and Graves' hyperthyroidism. Transcripts of RNA were the source for amplifying TCR beta CDR3 regions. HTBI primers were employed in first-round RT-PCR, then a second-round multiplex PCR followed. TCRdb re-called the multiplex PCR reads with MiXCR, one entry per CDR3 protein. The table has hundreds of thousands of distinct CDR3 sequences, about a fifth seen once. The sample taken for sequencing was peripheral blood. The receptors shown here come from a woman in her late teens or twenties with stable Graves' hyperthyroidism. Some clones in this sample may be carry-over from other donors' samples.

This clonotype appeared many times. The genes are TRBV6-1 and TRBJ2-7; TRBD1 might be the D (6 bases). This CDR3 has 14 amino acids. With 5 bases removed from V and 4 bases from J, the gap between germline ends came to 15 bases. From germline, CDR1 is MNHNS and CDR2 SASEGT. This CDR3 is CASSPSGTRYEQYF. The CDR3 DNA reads TGTGCCAGCAGTCCCTCCGGGACACGTTACGAGCAGTACTTC.

This chain links TRBV4-1 with TRBJ2-2; perhaps TRBD2 as D (6 bases). Trimming pared 0 bases from V and 2 bases from J, leaving 10 bases between. This CDR3 contains 16 residues. Germline V gene lookup returns CDR1 MGHRA and CDR2 YSYEKL. CDR3 in amino acids: CASSQDWRGNTGELFF. CDR3 nucleotide sequence: TGCGCCAGCAGCCAAGATTGGCGGGGAAACACCGGGGAGCTGTTTTTT.

The chain recombines TRBV4-1 with TRBJ2-5; 9 positions agree with TRBD1. The V segment lost 3 bases and the J segment 13 bases; nucleotides outside the gene matches: 18. Germline V gives CDR1 MGHRA, CDR2 YSYEKL. CDR3 size: 16 residues. CDR3 sequence: CASSHRPGQGGLARYF. The CDR3 nucleotides read TGCGCCAGCAGCCATCGACCGGGACAGGGCGGTCTGGCCCGGTACTTC.

This chain connects TRBV10-2 to TRBJ2-7; D unclear. Germline CDR1 and CDR2: WSHSY and SAAADI. There are 14 residues in the CDR3. V lost 1 base and J 1 base, leaving 8 bases between the germline ends. The CDR3 sequence is CASSEWHNSYEQYF. CDR3 DNA sequence: TGCGCCAGCAGTGAGTGGCATAATTCCTACGAGCAGTACTTC.

On this clonotype: Just one base apart from a much larger clone, this may be a read error. It is likely a read error, because the conserved phenylalanine at the end of the CDR3 is missing. This chain joins TRBV15 and TRBJ1-5, with D possibly matching TRBD1 (5 bases). The CDR3 has 15 amino acids. The V gene's germline CDR1 is LNHNV and CDR2 YYDKDF (reference sequence). V was cut by 3 bases and J by 2 bases, with 11 bases left in between. The CDR3 sequence is CATSSEGARNQPQHS. CDR3 in DNA: TGTGCCACCAGCAGCGAAGGGGCGCGCAATCAGCCCCAGCATTCT.

This clonotype was counted many times. The chain has TRBV6-1 and TRBJ2-5; the D gene could be TRBD1 or TRBD2 (6 bases each). The CDR3 length is 14 residues. Germline CDR1 MNHNS, CDR2 SASEGT. With 6 bases removed from V and 2 bases from J, the gap between germline ends came to 13 bases. CDR3 protein: CASSPEGGQETQYF. The CDR3 bases are TGTGCCAGCAGCCCCGAAGGGGGGCAAGAGACCCAGTACTTC.

This chain links TRBV20-1 with TRBJ2-7; D is uncertain. V lost 6 bases to trimming and J lost 4 bases, with 13 bases between them. The CDR3 is made up of 12 amino acids. Germline lookup yields CDR1 DFQATT and CDR2 SNEGSKA (reference sequence). The CDR3 bases are TGCAGTGCGGAGCCCAACCAATACGAGCAGTACTTC. It encodes CSAEPNQYEQYF.

This clonotype was seen ten or more times. The V gene is TRBV12-3 or TRBV12-4, the J gene TRBJ1-2, with D possibly being TRBD1 (6 bases). The V and J ends lost 2 bases and 2 bases respectively, with 15 bases between them. This CDR3 is built from 16 residues. The CDR3 loop is CASSLSWTETNYGYTF. The CDR3 DNA reads as TGTGCCAGCAGTTTATCTTGGACAGAGACGAACTATGGCTACACCTTC.

This clonotype was found many times. CDR3 nucleotide sequence: TGTGCCAGCAGCTTAAGGAGGGCGATCGGGGAGCTGTTTTTT. Its protein product is CASSLRRAIGELFF. The chain links TRBV7-2 to TRBJ2-2, with D possibly matching TRBD2 (6 bases). CDR1 SGHTA and CDR2 FQGNSA come from the germline V gene. The V gene lost 2 bases and the J gene lost 7 bases, with 11 bases spanning the gap. The CDR3 loop spans 14 amino acids.

This clonotype was counted many times. V is TRBV12-3 or TRBV12-4 and J is TRBJ2-2, with TRBD2 as a possible D gene (5 bases). The CDR3 loop spans 13 amino acids. V was trimmed by 6 bases and J by 1 base, leaving 6 bases between them. CDR3 sequence reads: CASRGRNTGELFF. For the CDR3, the DNA is TGTGCCAGCAGGGGGAGGAACACCGGGGAGCTGTTTTTT.

CDR3 amino acids: CASSSAGTGANYGYTF. Written as DNA, the CDR3 is TGTGCCAGCAGTTCCGCCGGGACAGGGGCTAACTATGGCTACACCTTC. The chain has TRBV6-5 and TRBJ1-2; 10 bases agree with TRBD1. The CDR3 has 16 amino acids. Looked up from germline, CDR1 is MNHEY and CDR2 is SVGAGI. The junction had 5 bases not matched to a gene; V was cut back by 4 bases and J by 0 bases.

About this clonotype itself: The final CDR3 position lacks the conserved phenylalanine or tryptophan, pointing to a likely read error. The V gene is TRBV9, the J gene TRBJ1-5; 7 bases align to TRBD1. Germline V CDR1 and CDR2: SGDLS, YYNGEE. The CDR3 has 12 residues. V was clipped by 7 bases and J by 4 bases; unmatched bases: 2. DNA of the CDR3: TGTGCCAGCTCCAGGGGGAATCAGCCCCAGCATTTG. Translation gives CASSRGNQPQHL.

This clonotype appeared many times. V is TRBV20-1 and J is TRBJ2-5, with D perhaps being TRBD1 or TRBD2 (6 bases each). Trimming left V 5 bases short and J 4 bases short, with 14 bases between. Germline V gene sequence: CDR1 DFQATT, CDR2 SNEGSKA (reference sequence). The CDR3 loop spans 13 amino acids. The CDR3 DNA is TGCAGTGCTTTAGACAGGCGGGGAGAGACCCAGTACTTC. Protein product: CSALDRRGETQYF.

Regarding this clonotype: Germline and junction disagree at one end, which may indicate a read error. The J gene is TRBJ2-7, the V gene TRBV13, with 7 positions matching TRBD2. In germline, CDR1 is PRHDT, CDR2 FYEKMQ (reference sequence). The CDR3 sequence is 14 residues long. The DNA for the CDR3 is TGTGCCAGCAGCCCTTGGGGGGGGTCCTCCGAGCAGTACTTC. Translated: CASSPWGGSSEQYF.

This clonotype has at least ten counts. The chain combines TRBV12-3 or TRBV12-4 with TRBJ2-2; maybe TRBD2 (5 bases). Trimming left V 9 bases short and J 7 bases short, with 18 bases between. This CDR3 has 14 residues. The CDR3 bases are TGTGCCAGTCGGAACGTGGAGGCACACGGGGAGCTGTTTTTT. Residues: CASRNVEAHGELFF.

Many counts were recorded for this clonotype. This chain uses TRBV20-1 with TRBJ1-1, with D possibly being TRBD1 (5 bases). Germline values: CDR1 DFQATT, CDR2 SNEGSKA (reference sequence). Trimming pared 6 bases from V and 0 bases from J, leaving 11 bases between. The CDR3 runs to 13 residues. Here the CDR3 reads CSASGLLNTEAFF. CDR3 nucleotide sequence: TGCAGTGCCTCGGGACTGTTGAACACTGAAGCTTTCTTT.

On this clonotype itself: A read error may explain this, as a much larger clone is one base away. V is TRBV5-1 and J is TRBJ2-2, with D perhaps matching TRBD2 (5 bases). The CDR3 is 14 residues long. With 1 base removed from V and 4 bases from J, the gap between germline ends came to 8 bases. The V gene's germline CDR1 is SGHRS and CDR2 YFSETQ. CDR3 nucleotides: TGCGCCAGCAGCTTGAGGACTTCCACCGGGGAGCTGTTTTTT. It codes for CASSLRTSTGELFF.

This clonotype has at least ten counts. The chain has TRBV4-2 and TRBJ2-7, with TRBD1 matching 7 bases. CDR1 LGHNA and CDR2 YNFKEQ come from the germline V gene. The CDR3 contains 14 residues. Trimming at V came to 2 bases and at J to 5 bases, leaving 6 bases not matched to a gene. The CDR3 bases are TGTGCCAGCAGCCAAAACCCGACAGGGAACGAGCAGTACTTC. Its protein is CASSQNPTGNEQYF.

This chain connects TRBV28 to TRBJ2-7; D unclear. Trimming removed 4 bases from V and 1 base from J, with 11 bases in between. CDR1 is MDHEN, CDR2 SYDVKM, per germline. The CDR3 spans 14 residues. In DNA form, the CDR3 reads TGTGCCAGCAGTTCCCCCTCGCCTTCCTACGAGCAGTACTTC. This translates into CASSSPSPSYEQYF.

The V call is TRBV5-1, the J call TRBJ1-2; D call uncertain. The germline V gene has CDR1 SGHRS and CDR2 YFSETQ. CDR3 length: 14 residues. V lost 4 bases and J lost 1, with 11 bases in between. Here the CDR3 DNA reads TGCGCCAGCAGCCAAGCCAACGGTAACTATGGCTACACCTTC. Residues: CASSQANGNYGYTF.